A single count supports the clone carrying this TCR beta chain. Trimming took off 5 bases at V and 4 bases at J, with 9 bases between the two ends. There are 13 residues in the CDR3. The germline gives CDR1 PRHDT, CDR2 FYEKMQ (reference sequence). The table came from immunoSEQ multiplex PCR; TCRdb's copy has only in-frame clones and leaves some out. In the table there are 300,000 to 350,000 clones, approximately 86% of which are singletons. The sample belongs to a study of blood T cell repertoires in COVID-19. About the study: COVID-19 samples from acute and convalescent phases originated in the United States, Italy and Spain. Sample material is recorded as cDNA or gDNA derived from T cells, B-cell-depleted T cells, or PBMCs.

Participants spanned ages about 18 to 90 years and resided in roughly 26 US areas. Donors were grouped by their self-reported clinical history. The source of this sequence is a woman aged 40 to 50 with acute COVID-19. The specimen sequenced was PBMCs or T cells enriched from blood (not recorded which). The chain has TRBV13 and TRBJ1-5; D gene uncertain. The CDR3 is CASSTRQNQPQHF. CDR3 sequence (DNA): TGTGCCAGCAGCACACGACAAAATCAGCCCCAGCATTTT. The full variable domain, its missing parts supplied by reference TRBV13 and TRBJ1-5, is AAGVIQSPRHLIKEKRETATLKCYPIPRHDTVYWYQQGPGQDPQFLISFYEKMQSDKGSIPDRFSAQQFSDYHSELNMSSLELGDSALYFCASSTRQNQPQHFGDGTRLSIL.